This TCR beta chain is drawn from a study of T-cell reconstitution after alpha-beta-depleted transplantation in children listed by TCRdb under 2016. Regarding the research as a whole: Using TCR repertoire profiling, the study followed T-cell immune reconstitution in a quantitative way in children after TCRalphabeta/CD19-depleted allogeneic hematopoietic cell transplantation. Results the study describes overall, beyond this receptor: The high TCRbeta diversity at day 60 in some patients was ascribed to recipient T cells and intrathymic progenitors that had survived conditioning. Over the following months the frequencies of hyperexpanded clones went down, and after one year T-cell counts and TCRbeta diversity were mostly credited to newly produced T cells. The apparently early recovery of alphabetaT-cell counts about two months after transplant reportedly depended on only several hundred rapidly expanded clones that came from non-depleted graft cells.

Note on this clonotype: This receptor's antigen is unknown. Given a much more abundant clone one base away, this may be a read error.

This specimen's treatment or condition label, interpreted: allogeneic hematopoietic cell transplantation with graft depleted of TCRalphabeta T cells and CD19 B cells. The children who served as transplant recipients had been given grafts of TCRalphabeta/CD19-depleted allogeneic hematopoietic cells. Receptor libraries were prepared by PCR. Sequencing instrument: Illumina HiSeq 2500. To normalize quantification of the TCRbeta repertoire, the TCR libraries were built with molecular barcoding that relied on unique molecular identifiers. The public reads were run again by TCRdb, first through fastp at Q25 and then through MiXCR, and only productive beta chains were kept. Rows merge per CDR3 protein into single entries with the most common DNA and genes. Counted in this sample were about 240,000 distinct CDR3 sequences; about 25% of them appeared once. Together, the top ten hold roughly 2.5% of the sample.

V lost 3 bases and J lost 1 base; the stretch between them is 4 bases long. CDR1 DFQATT and CDR2 SNEGSKA were looked up in the germline V gene (reference sequence). Its CDR3 holds 12 amino acids, cysteine through phenylalanine. Only CDR3 DNA remains: 36 bases, in frame from the first base. The sequence came from a girl aged 2-10 years with Fanconi anemia, due to receive a stem cell transplant. The sequence links TRBV20-1 to TRBJ1-5, with the identity of the D gene unclear. The sample here was PBMCs, taken before TCRalphabeta/CD19-depleted stem cell transplant. The DNA sequence is TGCAGTGCTAGGTACAGCAATCAGCCCCAGCATTTT. This sequence encodes CSARYSNQPQHF.